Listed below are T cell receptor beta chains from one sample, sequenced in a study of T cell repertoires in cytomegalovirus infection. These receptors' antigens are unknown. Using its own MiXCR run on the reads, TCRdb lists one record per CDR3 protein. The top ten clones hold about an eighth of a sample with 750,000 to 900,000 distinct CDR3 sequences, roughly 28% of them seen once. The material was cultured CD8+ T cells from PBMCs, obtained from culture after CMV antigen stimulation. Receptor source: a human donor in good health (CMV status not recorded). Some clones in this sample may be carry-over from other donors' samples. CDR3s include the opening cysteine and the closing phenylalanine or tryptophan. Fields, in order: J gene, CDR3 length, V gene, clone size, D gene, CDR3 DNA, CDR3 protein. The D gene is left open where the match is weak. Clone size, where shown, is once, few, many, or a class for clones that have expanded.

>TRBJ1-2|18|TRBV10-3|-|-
TGTGCCATCTTGGCACGTGATGGTATGAAGCCTCTGAACTATGGCTACACCTTC
CAILARDGMKPLNYGYTF
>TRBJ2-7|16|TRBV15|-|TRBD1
TGTGCCACCAGCGTCTTTTCCGGGACAGGGAACTACGAGCAGTACTTC
CATSVFSGTGNYEQYF
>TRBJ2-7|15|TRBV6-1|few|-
TGTGCCAGCAGTGAGATGGACAGTTACTCCTACGAGCAGTACTTC
CASSEMDSYSYEQYF
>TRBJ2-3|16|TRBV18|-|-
TGTGCCAGCTCAACCTTCTTTGGGGGGCCCACAGATACGCAGTATTTT
CASSTFFGGPTDTQYF
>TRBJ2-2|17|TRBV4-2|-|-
TGTGCCAGCAGCCAAGGACTAGGCAGTTTCGTAGGCGGGGAGCTGTTTTTT
CASSQGLGSFVGGELFF
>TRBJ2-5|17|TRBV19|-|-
TGTGCCAGTAGTCTCCGGGAAGGGACTTTCGCGGGGGAGACCCAGTACTTC
CASSLREGTFAGETQYF
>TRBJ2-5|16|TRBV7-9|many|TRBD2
TGTGCCAGCAGTCCGAGGAACCGGACTAGTTGGGAGACCCAGTACTTC
CASSPRNRTSWETQYF
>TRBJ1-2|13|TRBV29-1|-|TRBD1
TGCAGCGGAGTGACAGGGTTGAACTATGGCTACACCTTC
CSGVTGLNYGYTF
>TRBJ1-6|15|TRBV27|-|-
TGTGCCAGCAGTAACAGCAGCTCCTATAATTCACCCCTCCACTTT
CASSNSSSYNSPLHF
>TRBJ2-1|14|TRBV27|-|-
TGTGCCAGCAGTCTCTGGGACGGTTACAATGAGCAGTTCTTC
CASSLWDGYNEQFF
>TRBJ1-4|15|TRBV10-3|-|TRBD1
TGTGCCATCAGTGCCCGACAGGGGAAAGGCGAAAAACTGTTTTTT
CAISARQGKGEKLFF
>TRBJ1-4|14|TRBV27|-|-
TGTGCCAGCAGTTCCTGGGCCAGTAATGAAAAACTGTTTTTT
CASSSWASNEKLFF
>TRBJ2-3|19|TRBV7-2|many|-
TGTGCCAGCAGCTTAATTGGAATAATCCCGCTTCGCTCTGTAGATACGCAGTATTTT
CASSLIGIIPLRSVDTQYF
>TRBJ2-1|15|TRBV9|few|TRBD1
TGTGCCAGCAGCATACAGGGGACGTCCTACAATGAGCAGTTCTTC
CASSIQGTSYNEQFF
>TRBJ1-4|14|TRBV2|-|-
TGTGCCAGCAGTGTGGAGGTAGGGGTAGAAAAACTGTTTTTT
CASSVEVGVEKLFF
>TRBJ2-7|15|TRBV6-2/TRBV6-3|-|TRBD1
TGTGCCAGCAGGCGACGGGACAGCCAATGGTTGGGGCAGTACTTC
CASRRRDSQWLGQYF
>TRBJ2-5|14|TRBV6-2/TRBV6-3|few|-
TGTGCCAGCATCAGGTCCGACTACCAAGAGACCCAGTACTTC
CASIRSDYQETQYF
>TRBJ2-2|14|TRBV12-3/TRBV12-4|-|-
TGTGCCAGCAGTTTGAGGTTGATGGCCGGGGAGCTGTTTTTT
CASSLRLMAGELFF
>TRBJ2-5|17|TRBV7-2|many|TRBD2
TGTGCCAGCAGCTTAGCGCTGGGCGGGGGTTTCCAAGAGACCCAGTACTTC
CASSLALGGGFQETQYF
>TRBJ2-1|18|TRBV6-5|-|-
TGTGCCAGCAGTTACTCGCACCACTCGATATCCCTCTACAATGAGCAGTTCTTC
CASSYSHHSISLYNEQFF
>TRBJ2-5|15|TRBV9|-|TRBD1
TGTGCCAGCAGCGTAGCGGCAGGGACAGGCGAGACCCAGTACTTC
CASSVAAGTGETQYF
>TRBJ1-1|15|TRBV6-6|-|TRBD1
TGTGCCAGCAGACGTTTTAACACAGGGGACGCTGAAGCTTTCTTT
CASRRFNTGDAEAFF
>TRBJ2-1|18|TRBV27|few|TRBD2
TGTGCCAGCAGTTTCCTTAGCGGGGGGACGAGCTCCTACAATGAGCAGTTCTTC
CASSFLSGGTSSYNEQFF
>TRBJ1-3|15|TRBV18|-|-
TGTGCCAGCTCACCCCCACTGGACCCACGAAACACCATATATTTT
CASSPPLDPRNTIYF
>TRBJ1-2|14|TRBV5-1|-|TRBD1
TGCGCCAGCAGCTGGACAGGATCTAACTATGGCTACACCTTC
CASSWTGSNYGYTF
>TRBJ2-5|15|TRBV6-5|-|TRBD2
TGTGCCAGCAGTTACTCGACTAGCGGAGAAGAGACCCAGTACTTC
CASSYSTSGEETQYF
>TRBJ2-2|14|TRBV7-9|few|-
TGTGCCAGCAGCAAGGGAGGGAACACCGGGGAGCTGTTTTTT
CASSKGGNTGELFF
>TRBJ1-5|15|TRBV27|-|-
TGTGCCAGCAGTGCGTCTCCTCGAAGCGGGCAGCCCCAGCATTTT
CASSASPRSGQPQHF